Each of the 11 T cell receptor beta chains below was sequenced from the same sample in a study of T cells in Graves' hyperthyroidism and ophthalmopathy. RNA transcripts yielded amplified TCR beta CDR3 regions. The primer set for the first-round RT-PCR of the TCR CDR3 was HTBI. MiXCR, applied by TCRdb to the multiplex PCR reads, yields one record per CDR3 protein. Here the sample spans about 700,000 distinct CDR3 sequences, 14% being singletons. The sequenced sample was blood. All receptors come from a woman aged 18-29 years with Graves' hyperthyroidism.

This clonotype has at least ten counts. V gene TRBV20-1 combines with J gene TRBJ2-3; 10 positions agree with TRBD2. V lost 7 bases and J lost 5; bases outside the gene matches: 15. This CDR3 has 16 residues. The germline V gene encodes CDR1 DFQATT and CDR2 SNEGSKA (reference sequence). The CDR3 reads CSVAALGLAERDTQYF. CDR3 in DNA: TGCAGTGTTGCTGCCCTCGGACTAGCGGAAAGAGATACGCAGTATTTT.

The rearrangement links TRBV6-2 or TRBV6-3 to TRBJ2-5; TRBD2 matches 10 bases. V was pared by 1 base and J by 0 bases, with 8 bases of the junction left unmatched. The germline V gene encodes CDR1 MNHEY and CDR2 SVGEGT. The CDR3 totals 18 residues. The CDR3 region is CASSYYGGTSVYQETQYF. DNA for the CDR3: TGTGCCAGCAGTTACTATGGAGGGACTAGCGTTTACCAAGAGACCCAGTACTTC.

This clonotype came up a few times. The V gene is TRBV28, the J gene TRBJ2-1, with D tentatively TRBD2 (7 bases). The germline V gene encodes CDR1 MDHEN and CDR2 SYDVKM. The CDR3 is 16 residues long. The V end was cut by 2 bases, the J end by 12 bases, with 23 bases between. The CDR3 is CASSLDPARGGGVQFF. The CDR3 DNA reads TGTGCCAGCAGTTTAGATCCTGCGCGGGGAGGGGGGGTGCAGTTCTTC.

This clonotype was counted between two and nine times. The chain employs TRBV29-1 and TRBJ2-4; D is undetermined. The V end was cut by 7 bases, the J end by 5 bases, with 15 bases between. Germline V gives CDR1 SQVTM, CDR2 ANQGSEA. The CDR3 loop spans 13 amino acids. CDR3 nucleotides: TGCAGCGCTACAACCCTGGCTGAAAACATTCAGTACTTC. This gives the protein CSATTLAENIQYF.

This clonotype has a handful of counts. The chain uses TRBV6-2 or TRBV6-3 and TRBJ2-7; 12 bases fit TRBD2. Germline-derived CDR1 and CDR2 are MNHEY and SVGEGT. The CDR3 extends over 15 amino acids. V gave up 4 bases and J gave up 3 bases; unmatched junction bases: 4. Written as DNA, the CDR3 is TGTGCCAGCAGTTCCCTAGCGGGAGGGGACTACGAGCAGTACTTC. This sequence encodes CASSSLAGGDYEQYF.

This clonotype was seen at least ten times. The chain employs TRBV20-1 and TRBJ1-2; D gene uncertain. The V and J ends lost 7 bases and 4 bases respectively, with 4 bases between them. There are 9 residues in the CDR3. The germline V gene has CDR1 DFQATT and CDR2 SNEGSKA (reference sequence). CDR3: CSEPYGYTF. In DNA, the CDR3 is TGCAGTGAACCCTATGGCTACACCTTC.

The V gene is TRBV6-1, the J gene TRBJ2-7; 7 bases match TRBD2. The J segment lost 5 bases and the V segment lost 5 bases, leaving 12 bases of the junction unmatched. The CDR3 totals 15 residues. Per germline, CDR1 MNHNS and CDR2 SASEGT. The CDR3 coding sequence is TGTGCCAGCAGTTCCCAGCGGGGTCCCAAGAACGAGCAGTACTTC. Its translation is CASSSQRGPKNEQYF.

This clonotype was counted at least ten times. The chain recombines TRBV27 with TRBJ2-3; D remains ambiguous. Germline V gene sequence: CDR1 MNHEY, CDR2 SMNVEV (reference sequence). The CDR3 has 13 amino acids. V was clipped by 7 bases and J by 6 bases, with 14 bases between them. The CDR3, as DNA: TGTGCCAGCACCGAAATTCAGAGTGATACGCAGTATTTT. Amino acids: CASTEIQSDTQYF.

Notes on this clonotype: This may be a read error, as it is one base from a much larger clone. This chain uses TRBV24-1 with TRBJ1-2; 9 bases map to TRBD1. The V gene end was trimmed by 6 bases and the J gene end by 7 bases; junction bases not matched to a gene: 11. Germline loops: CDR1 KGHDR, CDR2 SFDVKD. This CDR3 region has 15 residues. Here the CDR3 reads CATSNSGQGQGGYTF. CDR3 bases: TGTGCCACCAGTAATTCGGGACAGGGACAAGGTGGCTACACCTTC.

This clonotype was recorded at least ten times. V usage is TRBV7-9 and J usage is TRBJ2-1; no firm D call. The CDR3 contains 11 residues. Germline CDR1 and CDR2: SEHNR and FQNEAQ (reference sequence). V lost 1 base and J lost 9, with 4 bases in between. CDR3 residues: CASSLESEQFF. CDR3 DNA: TGTGCCAGCAGCTTAGAGAGTGAGCAGTTCTTC.

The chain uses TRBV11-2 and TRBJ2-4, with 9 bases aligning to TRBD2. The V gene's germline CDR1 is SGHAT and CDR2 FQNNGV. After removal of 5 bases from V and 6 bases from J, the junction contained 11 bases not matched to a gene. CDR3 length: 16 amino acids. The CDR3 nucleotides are TGTGCCAGCAGCCCTCGGGGAGGCGGGAGGGGAAACATTCAGTACTTC. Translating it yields CASSPRGGGRGNIQYF.